These T cell receptor beta chains were read from a single sample in a study of Ad26.COV2.S vaccination and SARS-CoV-2 variants. TCRdb's copy holds only in-frame clones and misses some; the assay was immunoSEQ multiplex PCR. Found here are about 350,000 clones, 65% to 90% of them singletons; the top ten hold around 11%. The sequencing here drew on peripheral blood, taken in a trial of Ad26.COV2.S vaccine versus placebo. Receptor source: a person between 18 and 60 years old who received the Ad26.COV2.S COVID-19 vaccine or a placebo. CDR3s include the opening cysteine and the closing phenylalanine or tryptophan.

V gene	J gene	CDR3 protein
TRBV6-4	TRBJ2-1	CASSVGLAGGGEQFF
TRBV4-2	TRBJ2-7	CASSHGDSYEQYF
TRBV28	TRBJ2-7	CASSLTSSEQYF
TRBV6-4	TRBJ2-1	CASSPALGGEQFF
TRBV7-2	TRBJ1-2	CASSWVIRGGYTF
TRBV7-3	TRBJ2-1	CASSLRGTSLYNEQFF
TRBV7-2	TRBJ1-5	CASSLSVNQPQHF
TRBV5-1	TRBJ2-2	CASSLLRTGELFF
TRBV6-2/TRBV6-3	TRBJ1-6	CASSYSTGNSPLHF
TRBV18	TRBJ2-3	CASSQTGASTDTQYF
TRBV7-6	TRBJ2-1	CASSLGPGQRGDEQFF
TRBV27	TRBJ1-2	CASSLSVSLYGYTF
TRBV7-2	TRBJ2-1	CASSKSTSVAEQFF
TRBV10-3	TRBJ1-2	CAISGGLGQGMTKGYTF
TRBV19	TRBJ2-7	CASSPGTGATYEQYF
TRBV7-8	TRBJ2-7	CASSLAGQVTYEQYF
TRBV5-5	TRBJ2-3	CASRTTGTRKDTQYF
TRBV7-2	TRBJ1-1	CASRRDSEAFF
TRBV12-3/TRBV12-4	TRBJ1-4	CASSQSYPEKLFF
TRBV9	TRBJ2-2	CASSTREAGGLTGELFF
TRBV30	TRBJ2-7	CAWRTFGYEQYF
TRBV18	TRBJ1-3	CASSPPGQTGNTIYF
TRBV19	TRBJ2-1	CASGTSMARSEEQFF
TRBV7-2	TRBJ2-3	CASSLGQGLAGSFVDTQYF
TRBV7-9	TRBJ2-1	CASSSGTSHGLISYNEQFF
TRBV11-2	TRBJ1-4	CASSDSATNEKLFF
TRBV11-2	TRBJ1-2	CASSLRVGQGTYGYTF
TRBV28	TRBJ2-5	CASSLSLTSTTQYF
TRBV10-2	TRBJ2-7	CASSDSRGGSLEQYF
TRBV6-2/TRBV6-3	TRBJ2-7	CASSLDAYEQYF
TRBV6-2/TRBV6-3	TRBJ1-6	CASSYGDYNSPLHF
TRBV18	TRBJ2-1	CASSPTSASSYNEQFF
TRBV30	TRBJ2-3	CAWNPGGPFTDTQYF
TRBV10-2	TRBJ2-1	CASSESGLASYNEQFF
TRBV4-1	TRBJ2-7	CASSQVGTDNTYEQYF
TRBV5-6	TRBJ1-5	CASSPGTGNQPQHF
TRBV7-2	TRBJ2-1	CASSFNRGLHGYNEQFF
TRBV10-2	TRBJ1-3	CASSSLGRGRVANTIYF
TRBV28	TRBJ1-1	CASSLRTGRAEAFF
TRBV15	TRBJ2-1	CATSRDPAGAYNEQFF
TRBV20-1	TRBJ2-1	CRPSSYNEQFF
TRBV6-5	TRBJ2-5	CASTGAGETQYF
TRBV2	TRBJ1-5	CASSAGTWPQHF
TRBV7-9	TRBJ1-3	CASSRQGGSGNTIYF
TRBV7-8	TRBJ2-5	CASSFALGLAGGQETQYF
TRBV28	TRBJ2-7	CASSLKRHEQYF
TRBV6-5	TRBJ2-3	CASRIQGATDTQYF
TRBV5-6	TRBJ1-5	CASSLGTSNQPQHF
TRBV6-5	TRBJ1-2	CASSYTGKHYGYTF
TRBV7-9	TRBJ2-3	CASSQTLDTQYF
TRBV6-5	TRBJ2-7	CASLVDRTAVEQYF
TRBV15	TRBJ2-5	CATSRQGAGETQYF
TRBV7-9	TRBJ2-2	CASSLAQGRTNTGELFF
TRBV24-1	TRBJ2-1	CATSDPTGSSYNEQFF
TRBV4-3	TRBJ2-1	CASSPRTSGSYNEQFF